This TCR beta chain came from a study of blood T cell repertoires in COVID-19. Study-wide background: Specimens from acute and convalescent COVID-19 originated in the United States, Italy and Spain.

Profiling relied on immunoSEQ multiplex PCR, and the TCRdb table lists in-frame clones only, not all of them. The sample carries some 50,000 clones, approximately 83% recorded once. There are 15 residues in the CDR3. J gave up 8 bases and V 5 bases, and 12 bases lay outside the gene matches. Germline V gives CDR1 MRHNA, CDR2 SNTAGT. The sample comprised peripheral blood. This sequence originates from a human donor in a cohort sampled during active COVID-19. The donor label of this sample is uncertain. The chain links TRBV6-4 to TRBJ2-1, with TRBD2 matching over 7 bases. CDR3 DNA: TGTGCCAGCAGTATAGGACCGGGAGGAAGGGATGAGCAGTTCTTC. Residues: CASSIGPGGRDEQFF.